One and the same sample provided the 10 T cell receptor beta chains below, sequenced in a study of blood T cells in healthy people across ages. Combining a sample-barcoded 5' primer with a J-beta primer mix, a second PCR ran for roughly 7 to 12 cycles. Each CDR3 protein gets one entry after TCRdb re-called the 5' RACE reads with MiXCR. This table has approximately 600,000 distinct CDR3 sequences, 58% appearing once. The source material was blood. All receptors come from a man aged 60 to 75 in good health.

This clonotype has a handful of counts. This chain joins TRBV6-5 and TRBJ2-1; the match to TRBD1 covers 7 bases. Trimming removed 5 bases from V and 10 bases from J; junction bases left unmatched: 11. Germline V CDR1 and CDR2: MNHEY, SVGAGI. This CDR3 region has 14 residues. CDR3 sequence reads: CASSPRQGSREQFF. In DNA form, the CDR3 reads TGTGCCAGCAGTCCCCGACAGGGTTCGCGGGAGCAGTTCTTC.

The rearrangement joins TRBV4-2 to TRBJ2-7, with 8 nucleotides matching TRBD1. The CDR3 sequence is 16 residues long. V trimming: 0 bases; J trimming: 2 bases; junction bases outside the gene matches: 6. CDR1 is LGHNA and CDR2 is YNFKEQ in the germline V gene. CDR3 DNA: TGTGCCAGCAGCCAAGAGGGGACAGGAGGAACCTACGAGCAGTACTTC. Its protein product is CASSQEGTGGTYEQYF.

Here the CDR3 DNA reads TGTGCCAGCAGCCTTAGCGGGGGGGCGGAAAATGAGCAGTTCTTC. As protein: CASSLSGGAENEQFF. The V call is TRBV7-2, the J call TRBJ2-1, with TRBD2 identical over 11 bases. The trim removed 5 bases at V and 7 bases at J, leaving 7 bases unmatched. This CDR3 has 15 amino acids. Germline V gene data show CDR1 as SGHTA and CDR2 as FQGNSA.

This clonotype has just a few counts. The CDR3 region is CASSVGQGNEKLFF. For the CDR3, the DNA is TGTGCCAGCAGCGTAGGACAGGGGAATGAAAAACTGTTTTTT. The V gene is TRBV7-9, the J gene TRBJ1-4, with 9 positions matching TRBD1. J was trimmed by 5 bases and V by 5 bases; bases with no gene match: 3. CDR1 and CDR2 from the germline V gene are SEHNR and FQNEAQ (reference sequence). This CDR3 has 14 amino acids.

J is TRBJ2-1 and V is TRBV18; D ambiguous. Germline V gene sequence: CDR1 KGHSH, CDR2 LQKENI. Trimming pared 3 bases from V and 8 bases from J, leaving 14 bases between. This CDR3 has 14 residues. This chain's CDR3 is CASSPGLTHYEQFF. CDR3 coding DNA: TGTGCCAGCTCACCTGGGCTTACGCACTATGAGCAGTTCTTC.

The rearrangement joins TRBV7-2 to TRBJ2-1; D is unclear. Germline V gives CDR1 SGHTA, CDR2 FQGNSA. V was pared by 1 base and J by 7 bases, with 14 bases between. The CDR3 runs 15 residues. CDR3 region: CASSLGFTPRNEQFF. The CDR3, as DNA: TGTGCCAGCAGCTTAGGGTTCACCCCAAGGAATGAGCAGTTCTTC.

CDR3 protein: CASSFTRLDETQYF. CDR3 bases: TGTGCCAGCAGTTTCACTAGGCTGGACGAGACCCAGTACTTC. V and J are TRBV27 and TRBJ2-5; D perhaps matches TRBD2 (5 bases). Germline V gene lookup returns CDR1 MNHEY and CDR2 SMNVEV (reference sequence). The germline V and J ends were trimmed by 3 bases and 5 bases, with 13 bases remaining between them. This CDR3 contains 14 residues.

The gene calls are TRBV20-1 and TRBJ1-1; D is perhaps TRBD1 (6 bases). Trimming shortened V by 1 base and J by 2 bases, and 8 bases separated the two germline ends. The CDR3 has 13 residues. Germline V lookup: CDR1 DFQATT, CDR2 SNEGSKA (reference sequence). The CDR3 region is CSARVGANTEAFF. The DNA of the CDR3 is TGCAGTGCTAGAGTGGGGGCTAACACTGAAGCTTTCTTT.

This chain's CDR3 is CASSGGHEQYF. For the CDR3, the DNA is TGTGCCAGCAGTGGAGGCCACGAGCAGTACTTC. This chain connects TRBV6-1 to TRBJ2-7; no clear D. V was trimmed by 4 bases and J by 5 bases, leaving 6 bases between them. Per the germline V gene, CDR1 is MNHNS and CDR2 is SASEGT. The CDR3 runs 11 residues.

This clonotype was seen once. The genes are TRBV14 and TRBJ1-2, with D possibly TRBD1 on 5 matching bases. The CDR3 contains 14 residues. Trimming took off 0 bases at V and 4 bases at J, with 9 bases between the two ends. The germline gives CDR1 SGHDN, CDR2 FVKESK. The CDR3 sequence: CASSQERGGYGYTF. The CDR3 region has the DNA TGTGCCAGCAGCCAAGAGCGGGGCGGCTATGGCTACACCTTC.